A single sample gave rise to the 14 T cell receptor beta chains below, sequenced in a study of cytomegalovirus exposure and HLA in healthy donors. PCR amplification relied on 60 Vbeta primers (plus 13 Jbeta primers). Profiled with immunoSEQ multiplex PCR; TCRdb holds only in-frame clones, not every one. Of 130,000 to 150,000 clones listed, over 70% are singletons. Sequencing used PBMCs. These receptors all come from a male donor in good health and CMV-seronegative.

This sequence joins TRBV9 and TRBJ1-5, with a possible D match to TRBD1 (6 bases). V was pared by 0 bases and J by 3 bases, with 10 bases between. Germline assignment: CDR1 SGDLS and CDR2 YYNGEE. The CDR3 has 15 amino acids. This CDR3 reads CASSVEGGPNQPQHF. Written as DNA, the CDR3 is TGTGCCAGCAGCGTAGAAGGGGGACCCAATCAGCCCCAGCATTTT.

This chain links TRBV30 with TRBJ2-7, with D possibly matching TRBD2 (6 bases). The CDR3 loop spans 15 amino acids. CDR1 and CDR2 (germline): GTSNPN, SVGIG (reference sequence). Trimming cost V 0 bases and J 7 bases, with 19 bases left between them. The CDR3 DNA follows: TGTGCCTGGAGTGTAGTCGGGGGTACGGATTTGGAGCAGTACTTC. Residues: CAWSVVGGTDLEQYF.

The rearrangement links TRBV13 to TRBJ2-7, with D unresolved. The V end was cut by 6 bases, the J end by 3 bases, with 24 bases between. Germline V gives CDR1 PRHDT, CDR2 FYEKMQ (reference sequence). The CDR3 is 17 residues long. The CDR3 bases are TGTGCCAGCAGTCCTGATGGATCTAGATCCGTAGGCTACGAGCAGTACTTC. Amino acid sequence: CASSPDGSRSVGYEQYF. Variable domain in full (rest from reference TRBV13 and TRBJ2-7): AAGVIQSPRHLIKEKRETATLKCYPIPRHDTVYWYQQGPGQDPQFLISFYEKMQSDKGSIPDRFSAQQFSDYHSELNMSSLELGDSALYFCASSPDGSRSVGYEQYFGPGTRLTVT.

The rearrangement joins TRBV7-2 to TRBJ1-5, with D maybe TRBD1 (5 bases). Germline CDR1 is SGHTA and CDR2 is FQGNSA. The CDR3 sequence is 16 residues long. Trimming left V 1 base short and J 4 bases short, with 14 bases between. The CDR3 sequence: CASSLVARVENQPQHF. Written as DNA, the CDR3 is TGTGCCAGCAGCTTAGTTGCCAGGGTGGAGAATCAGCCCCAGCATTTT. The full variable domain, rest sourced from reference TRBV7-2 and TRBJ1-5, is GAGVSQSPSNKVTEKGKDVELRCDPISGHTALYWYRQSLGQGLEFLIYFQGNSAPDKSGLPSDRFSAERTGGSVSTLTIQRTQQEDSAVYLCASSLVARVENQPQHFGDGTRLSIL.

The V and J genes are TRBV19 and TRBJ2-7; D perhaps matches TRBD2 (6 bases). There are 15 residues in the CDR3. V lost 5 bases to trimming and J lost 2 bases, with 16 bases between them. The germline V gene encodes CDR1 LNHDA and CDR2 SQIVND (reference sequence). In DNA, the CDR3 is TGTGCCAGTAGTCCTCGGGGAGGAGGGGCCTACGAGCAGTACTTC. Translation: CASSPRGGGAYEQYF.

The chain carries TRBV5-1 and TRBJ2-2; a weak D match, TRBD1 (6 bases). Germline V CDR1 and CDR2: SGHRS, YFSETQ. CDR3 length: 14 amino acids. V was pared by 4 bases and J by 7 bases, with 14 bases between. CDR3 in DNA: TGCGCCAGCAGCCCCCAGGGGATCGGCGGGGAGCTGTTTTTT. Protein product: CASSPQGIGGELFF.

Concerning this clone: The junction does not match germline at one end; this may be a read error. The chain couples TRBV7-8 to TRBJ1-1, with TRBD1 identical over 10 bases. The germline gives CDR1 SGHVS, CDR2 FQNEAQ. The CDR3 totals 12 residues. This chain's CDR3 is CASTSLTGGSEF. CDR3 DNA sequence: TGTGCCAGCACCTCTTTGACAGGGGGCTCCGAATTT. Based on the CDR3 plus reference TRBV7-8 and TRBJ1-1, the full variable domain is GAGVSQSPRYKVAKRGQDVALRCDPISGHVSLFWYQQALGQGPEFLTYFQNEAQLDKSGLPSDRFFAERPEGSVSTLKIQRTQQEDSAVYLCASTSLTGGSEFGQGTRLTVV.

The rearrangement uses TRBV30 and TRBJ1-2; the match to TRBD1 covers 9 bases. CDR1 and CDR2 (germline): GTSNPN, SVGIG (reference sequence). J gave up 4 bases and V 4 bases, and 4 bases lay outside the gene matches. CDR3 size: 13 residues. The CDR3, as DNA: TGTGCCTGGAAAGAGACAGGGGGCTATGGCTACACCTTC. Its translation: CAWKETGGYGYTF. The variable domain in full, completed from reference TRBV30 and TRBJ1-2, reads SQTIHQWPATLVQPVGSPLSLECTVEGTSNPNLYWYRQAAGRGLQLLFYSVGIGQISSEVPQNLSASRPQDRQFILSSKKLLLSDSGFYLCAWKETGGYGYTFGSGTRLTVV.

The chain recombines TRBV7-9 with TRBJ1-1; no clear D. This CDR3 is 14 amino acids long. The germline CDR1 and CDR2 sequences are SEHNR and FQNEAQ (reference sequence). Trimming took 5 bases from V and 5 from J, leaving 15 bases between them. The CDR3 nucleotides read TGTGCCAGCAGCCTGAGAAGCACGGGAACTGAAGCTTTCTTT. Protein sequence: CASSLRSTGTEAFF.

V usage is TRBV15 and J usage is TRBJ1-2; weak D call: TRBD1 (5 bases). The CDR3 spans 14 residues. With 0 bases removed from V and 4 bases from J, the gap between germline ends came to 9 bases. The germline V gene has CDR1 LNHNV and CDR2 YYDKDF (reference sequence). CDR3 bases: TGTGCCACCAGCAGAGATGTGACAGTCTATGGCTACACCTTC. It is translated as CATSRDVTVYGYTF.

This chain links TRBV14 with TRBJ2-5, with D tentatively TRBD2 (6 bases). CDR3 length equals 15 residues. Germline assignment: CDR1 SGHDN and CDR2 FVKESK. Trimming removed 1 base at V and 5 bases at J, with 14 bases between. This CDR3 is CASSQGVAELETQYF. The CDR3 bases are TGTGCCAGCAGCCAAGGGGTAGCGGAACTGGAGACCCAGTACTTC.

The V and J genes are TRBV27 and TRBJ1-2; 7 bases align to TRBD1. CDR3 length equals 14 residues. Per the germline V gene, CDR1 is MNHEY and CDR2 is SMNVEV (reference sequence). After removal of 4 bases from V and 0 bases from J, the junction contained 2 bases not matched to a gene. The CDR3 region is CASSSGGPNYGYTF. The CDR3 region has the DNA TGTGCCAGCAGTTCAGGGGGTCCTAACTATGGCTACACCTTC.

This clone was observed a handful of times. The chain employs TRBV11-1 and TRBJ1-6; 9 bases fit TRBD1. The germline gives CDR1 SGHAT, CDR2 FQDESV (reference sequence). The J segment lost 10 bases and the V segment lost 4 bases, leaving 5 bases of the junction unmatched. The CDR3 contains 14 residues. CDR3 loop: CASSWGQGDSPLHF. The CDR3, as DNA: TGTGCCAGCAGCTGGGGACAGGGAGACTCACCCCTCCACTTT.

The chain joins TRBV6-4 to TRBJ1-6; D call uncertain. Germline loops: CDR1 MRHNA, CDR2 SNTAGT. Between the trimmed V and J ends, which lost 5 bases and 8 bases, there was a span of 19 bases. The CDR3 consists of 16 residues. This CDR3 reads CASSKLAGGGYSPLHF. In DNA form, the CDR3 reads TGTGCCAGCAGTAAGTTAGCGGGCGGCGGATATTCACCCCTCCACTTT.